The rows below give T cell receptor beta chains drawn from one sample of a study of brain metastases from non-small cell lung cancer. The assay was immunoSEQ multiplex PCR, and TCRdb's table has in-frame clones only and misses some. The repertoire holds almost 2,500 clones, about four fifths seen once, with over 15% in the top ten. Material for sequencing was primary lung tumor tissue. The receptors shown here come from a donor aged 40 or older with non-small cell lung cancer. Each CDR3 is given with its conserved first and last residue. Fields, in order: J gene, V gene, CDR3 protein.

J: TRBJ1-4; V: TRBV28; CDR3: CASRQRRMGAPTNEKLFF
J: TRBJ2-5; V: TRBV7-2; CDR3: CASSSGTGSQTQYF
J: TRBJ1-6; V: TRBV20-1; CDR3: CSASSTPSSTPLHF
J: TRBJ1-1; V: TRBV15; CDR3: CATSRAGRTEAFF
J: TRBJ2-3; V: TRBV19; CDR3: CASSPGVASTDTQYF
J: TRBJ1-2; V: TRBV7-2; CDR3: CASSQDANYGYTF
J: TRBJ1-2; V: TRBV7-4; CDR3: CASSLERNYGYTF
J: TRBJ1-1; V: TRBV27; CDR3: CASSLQGQANTEAFF
J: TRBJ1-1; V: TRBV30; CDR3: CAWRAGDYAEAFF
J: TRBJ2-7; V: TRBV28; CDR3: CASSFLGSSYEQYF